There are a few counts of the clone carrying this T cell receptor beta chain. The target antigen is unknown. A second roughly 6 to 12 cycle PCR used barcoded and J-beta primers. All samples yielded 3 million or more CDR3-containing paired-end reads. TCRdb itself ran the 5' RACE reads through MiXCR, one entry per CDR3 protein. In the table there are roughly 1,300,000 distinct CDR3 sequences, approximately 59% of which are singletons. Per the germline V gene, CDR1 is SNHLY and CDR2 is FYNNEI. V lost 7 bases to trimming and J lost 6 bases, with 10 bases between them. CDR3 length: 11 amino acids. This sample stems from a study of blood T cells in healthy people across ages. In the study overall: Through template switching, about one barcoded beta molecule was captured per two T cells, as measured in model experiments. Study conclusions and caveats: Diversity was estimated from one million T cells, and these estimates were considered underestimates.

Isolation yielded PBMCs, at least 6.5 million per sample, in every case. Sequencing was carried out using blood. The chain is built from TRBV2 and TRBJ2-7, with D maybe TRBD2 (5 bases). The origin of this receptor is a man aged 18-30 years in good health. CDR3 nucleotide sequence: TGTGCCAGCATTACTAGATTCGAGCAGTACTTC. It is translated as CASITRFEQYF. The full variable domain, in which reference TRBV2 and TRBJ2-7 provide the parts outside the CDR3, is EPEVTQTPSHQVTQMGQEVILRCVPISNHLYFYWYRQILGQKVEFLVSFYNNEISEKSEIFDDQFSVERPDGSNFTLKIRSTKLEDSAMYFCASITRFEQYFGPGTRLTVT.